Shown below are 8 T cell receptor beta chains from a single sample sequenced in a study of blood T cell repertoires in COVID-19. TCRdb keeps only in-frame clones here, not all; method: immunoSEQ multiplex PCR. The sample lists approximately 90,000 clones; roughly 84% were seen once. The sample consisted of peripheral blood. Receptors originate from an elderly woman with active or convalescent COVID-19.

For the CDR3, the DNA is TGTGCCAGCAGCTTGGACAGTCCCCACACCTACGAGCAGTACTTC. Translation: CASSLDSPHTYEQYF. The chain employs TRBV13 and TRBJ2-7; D possibly corresponds to TRBD1 (6 bases). V was clipped by 3 bases and J by 2 bases, with 14 bases between them. Germline lookup yields CDR1 PRHDT and CDR2 FYEKMQ (reference sequence). The CDR3 runs 15 residues. Full variable domain (remainder filled in from reference TRBV13 and TRBJ2-7): AAGVIQSPRHLIKEKRETATLKCYPIPRHDTVYWYQQGPGQDPQFLISFYEKMQSDKGSIPDRFSAQQFSDYHSELNMSSLELGDSALYFCASSLDSPHTYEQYFGPGTRLTVT.

This rearrangement joins TRBV18 to TRBJ1-2; TRBD1 matches 7 bases. Trimming took 3 bases from V and 8 from J; bases not matched to a gene: 9. Germline V CDR1 and CDR2: KGHSH, LQKENI. This CDR3 contains 14 residues. The CDR3 here is CASSPGTVRRGYTF. The CDR3 bases are TGTGCCAGCTCACCCGGGACAGTTCGACGAGGCTACACCTTC.

The CDR3 loop reads CASLNGGVRGYTF. CDR3 bases: TGTGCCAGCCTCAACGGGGGGGTACGGGGCTACACCTTC. The genes are TRBV28 and TRBJ1-2, with TRBD1 as a possible D gene (5 bases). Per germline, CDR1 MDHEN and CDR2 SYDVKM. CDR3 length: 13 amino acids. Trimming removed 8 bases from V and 8 bases from J, with 18 bases in between.

The V gene is TRBV21-1, the J gene TRBJ1-1; TRBD1, the D gene given by the table, was not confirmed from the DNA. TRBV21-1 is a listed pseudogene. The CDR3 sequence is 15 residues long. Here the CDR3 reads CASNCQGDENTEAFF. CDR3 nucleotides: TGTGCCAGCAATTGTCAGGGGGACGAGAACACTGAAGCTTTCTTT.

The chain uses TRBV15 and TRBJ2-1; D is possibly TRBD2 (6 bases). Trimming removed 3 bases at V and 6 bases at J, with 12 bases between. Germline loops: CDR1 LNHNV, CDR2 YYDKDF (reference sequence). CDR3 length equals 14 residues. CDR3 bases: TGTGCCACCAGCAGGGCGGGACTCGTCAATGAGCAGTTCTTC. Encoded protein: CATSRAGLVNEQFF.

CDR3 bases: TGTGCCAGCAGTGGGAGGGCTAGCGGGAGTGGCGGTGAGCAGTTCTTC. It encodes CASSGRASGSGGEQFF. The chain recombines TRBV2 with TRBJ2-1; 10 bases line up with TRBD2. The V gene end was trimmed by 4 bases and the J gene end by 9 bases; junction bases not matched to a gene: 12. The CDR3 is 16 residues long. The V gene's germline CDR1 is SNHLY and CDR2 FYNNEI.

This clone was found a few times. J is TRBJ1-2 and V is TRBV9, with TRBD1 as a possible D gene (5 bases). The CDR3 length is 11 residues. Trimming took 4 bases from V and 7 from J, leaving 8 bases between them. Germline CDR1 is SGDLS and CDR2 is YYNGEE. CDR3 sequence: CASSPGVGYTF. In DNA form, the CDR3 reads TGTGCCAGCAGCCCGGGGGTTGGCTACACCTTC.

V is TRBV5-8 and J is TRBJ2-5; tentative D call: TRBD1 (5 bases). V was cut by 1 base and J by 4 bases, with 11 bases left in between. This CDR3 is built from 14 residues. Germline CDR1 SGHTS, CDR2 YDEGEE. The CDR3 bases are TGTGCCAGCAGCTTGACAGGTTTGCTAGAGACCCAGTACTTC. Protein sequence: CASSLTGLLETQYF.